The 2 T cell receptor beta chains below all came from one sample that was sequenced in a study of blood T cell repertoires in COVID-19. The protocol was immunoSEQ multiplex PCR, while the TCRdb copy is restricted to in-frame clones and leaves out a portion. The sample records about 270,000 clones, approximately 86% being singletons. The sequenced sample consisted of peripheral blood. The receptors were gathered from a man aged 40-50 years with active or convalescent COVID-19.

This chain links TRBV28 with TRBJ2-5, with TRBD1 as a possible D gene (5 bases). This CDR3 contains 14 residues. Trimming shortened V by 5 bases and J by 4 bases, and 14 bases separated the two germline ends. The V gene's germline CDR1 is MDHEN and CDR2 SYDVKM. CDR3 sequence reads: CASSHIRVPETQYF. As DNA, the CDR3 is TGTGCCAGCAGTCACATCAGGGTACCAGAGACCCAGTACTTC.

The chain couples TRBV7-2 to TRBJ1-5; TRBD1 is a possible D gene (6 bases). The V end was cut by 2 bases, the J end by 6 bases, with 14 bases between. Germline V CDR1 and CDR2: SGHTA, FQGNSA. The CDR3 contains 15 residues. CDR3 nucleotide sequence: TGTGCCAGCAGCTTAATCGGACGGGGGGCTCAGCCCCAGCATTTT. Encoded protein: CASSLIGRGAQPQHF.